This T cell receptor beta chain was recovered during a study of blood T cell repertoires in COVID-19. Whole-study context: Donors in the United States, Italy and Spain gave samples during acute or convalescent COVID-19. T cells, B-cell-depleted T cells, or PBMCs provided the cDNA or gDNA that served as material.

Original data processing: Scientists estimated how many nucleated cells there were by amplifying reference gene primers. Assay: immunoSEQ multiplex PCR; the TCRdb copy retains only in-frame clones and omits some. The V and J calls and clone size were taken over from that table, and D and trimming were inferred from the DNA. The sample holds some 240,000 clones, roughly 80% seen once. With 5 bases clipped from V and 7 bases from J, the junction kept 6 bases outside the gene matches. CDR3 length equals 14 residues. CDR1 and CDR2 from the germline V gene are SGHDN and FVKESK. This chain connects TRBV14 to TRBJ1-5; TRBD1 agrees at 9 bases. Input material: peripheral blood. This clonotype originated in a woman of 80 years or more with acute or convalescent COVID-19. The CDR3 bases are TGTGCCAGCAGCTTACAGGGGGCGGGACAGCCCCAGCATTTT. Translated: CASSLQGAGQPQHF.